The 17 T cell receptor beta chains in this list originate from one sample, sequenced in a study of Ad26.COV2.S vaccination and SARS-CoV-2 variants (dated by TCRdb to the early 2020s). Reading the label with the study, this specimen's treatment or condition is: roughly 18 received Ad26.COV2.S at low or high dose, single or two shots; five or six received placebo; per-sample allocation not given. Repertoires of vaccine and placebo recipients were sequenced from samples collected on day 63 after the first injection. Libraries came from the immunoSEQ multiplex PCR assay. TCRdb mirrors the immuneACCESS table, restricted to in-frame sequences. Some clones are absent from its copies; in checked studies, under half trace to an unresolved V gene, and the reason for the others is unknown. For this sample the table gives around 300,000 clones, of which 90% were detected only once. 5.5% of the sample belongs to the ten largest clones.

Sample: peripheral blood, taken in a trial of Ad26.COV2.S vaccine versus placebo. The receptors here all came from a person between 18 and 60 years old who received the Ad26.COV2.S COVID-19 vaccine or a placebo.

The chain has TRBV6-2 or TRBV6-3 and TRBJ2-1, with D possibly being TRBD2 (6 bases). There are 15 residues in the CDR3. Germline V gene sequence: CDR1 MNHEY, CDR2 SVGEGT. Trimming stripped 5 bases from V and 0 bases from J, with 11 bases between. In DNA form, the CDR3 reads TGTGCCAGCAGTACGGGACTTCACTCCTACAATGAGCAGTTCTTC. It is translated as CASSTGLHSYNEQFF.

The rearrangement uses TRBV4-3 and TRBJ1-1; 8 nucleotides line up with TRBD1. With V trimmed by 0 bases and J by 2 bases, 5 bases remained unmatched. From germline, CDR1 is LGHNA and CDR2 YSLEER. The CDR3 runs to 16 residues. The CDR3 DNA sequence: TGCGCCAGCAGCCAAGATAGGACAGGGAGAAACACTGAAGCTTTCTTT. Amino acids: CASSQDRTGRNTEAFF.

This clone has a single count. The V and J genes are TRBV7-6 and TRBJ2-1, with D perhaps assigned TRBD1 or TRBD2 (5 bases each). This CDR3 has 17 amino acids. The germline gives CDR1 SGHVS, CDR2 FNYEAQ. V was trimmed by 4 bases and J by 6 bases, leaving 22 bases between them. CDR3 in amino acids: CASSSTYRDPKANEQFF. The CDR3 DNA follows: TGTGCCAGCAGCTCAACCTACCGGGACCCAAAGGCCAATGAGCAGTTCTTC.

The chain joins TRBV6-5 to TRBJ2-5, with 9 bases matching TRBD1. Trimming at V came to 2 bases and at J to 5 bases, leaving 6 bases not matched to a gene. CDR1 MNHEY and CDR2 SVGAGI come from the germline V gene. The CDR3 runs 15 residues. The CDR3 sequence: CASSYDRGELETQYF. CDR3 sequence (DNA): TGTGCCAGCAGTTACGACAGGGGGGAGTTGGAGACCCAGTACTTC.

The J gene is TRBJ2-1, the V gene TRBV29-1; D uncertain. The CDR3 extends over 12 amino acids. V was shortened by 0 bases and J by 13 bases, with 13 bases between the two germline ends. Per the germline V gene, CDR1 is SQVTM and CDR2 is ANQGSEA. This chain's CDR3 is CSVEDGGSLQFF. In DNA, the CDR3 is TGCAGCGTTGAAGATGGTGGGTCTCTTCAGTTCTTC.

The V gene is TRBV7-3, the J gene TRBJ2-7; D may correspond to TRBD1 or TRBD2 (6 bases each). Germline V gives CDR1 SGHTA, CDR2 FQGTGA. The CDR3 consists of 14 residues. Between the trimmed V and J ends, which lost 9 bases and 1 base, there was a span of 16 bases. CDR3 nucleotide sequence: TGTGCCAGGCTGGGGGGCGGCAGTTCCTACGAGCAGTACGTC. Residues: CARLGGGSSYEQYV.

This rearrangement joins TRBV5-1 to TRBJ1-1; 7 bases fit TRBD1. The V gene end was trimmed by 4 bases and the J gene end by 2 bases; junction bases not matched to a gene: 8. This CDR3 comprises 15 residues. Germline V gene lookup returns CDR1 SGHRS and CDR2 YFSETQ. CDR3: CASSPLWTGNTEAFF. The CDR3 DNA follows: TGCGCCAGCAGCCCCCTATGGACAGGTAACACTGAAGCTTTCTTT.

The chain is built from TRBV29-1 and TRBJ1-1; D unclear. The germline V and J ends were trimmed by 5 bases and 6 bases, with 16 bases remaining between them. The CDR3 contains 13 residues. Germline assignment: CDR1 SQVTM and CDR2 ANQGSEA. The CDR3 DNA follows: TGCAGCGTTTTAAGGTCAGAACCGGCTGAAGCTTTCTTT. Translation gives CSVLRSEPAEAFF.

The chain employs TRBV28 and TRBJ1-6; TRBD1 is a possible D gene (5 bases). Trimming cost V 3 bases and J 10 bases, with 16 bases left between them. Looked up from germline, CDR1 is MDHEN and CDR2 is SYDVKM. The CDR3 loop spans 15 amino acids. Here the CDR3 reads CASSFSAGPNSPLHF. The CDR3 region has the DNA TGTGCCAGCAGTTTCTCGGCGGGACCCAACTCACCCCTCCACTTT.

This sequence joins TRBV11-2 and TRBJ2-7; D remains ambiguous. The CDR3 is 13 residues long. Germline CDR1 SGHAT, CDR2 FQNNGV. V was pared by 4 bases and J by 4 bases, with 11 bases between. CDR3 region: CASSSTMKYEQYV. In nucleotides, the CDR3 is TGTGCCAGCAGCTCGACCATGAAGTACGAGCAGTACGTC.

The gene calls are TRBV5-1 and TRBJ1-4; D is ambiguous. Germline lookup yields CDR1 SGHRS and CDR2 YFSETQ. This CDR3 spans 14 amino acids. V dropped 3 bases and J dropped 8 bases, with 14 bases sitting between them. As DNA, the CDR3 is TGCGCCAGCAGCTCCCTGGGATCGGTGGAAAAACTGTTTTTT. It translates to CASSSLGSVEKLFF.

CDR3 protein: CASRKKLAGGYQETQYF. CDR3 nucleotide sequence: TGTGCCAGCAGGAAAAAACTAGCGGGGGGATACCAAGAGACCCAGTACTTC. The V call is TRBV2, the J call TRBJ2-5; 12 bases line up with TRBD2. Germline CDR1 SNHLY, CDR2 FYNNEI. After removal of 6 bases from V and 0 bases from J, the junction contained 8 bases not matched to a gene. This CDR3 is 17 amino acids long.

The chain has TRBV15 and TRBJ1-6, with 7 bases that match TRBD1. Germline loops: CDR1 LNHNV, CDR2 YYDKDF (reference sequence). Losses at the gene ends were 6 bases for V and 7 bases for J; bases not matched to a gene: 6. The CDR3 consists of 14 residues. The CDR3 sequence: CATSDRARNSPLHF. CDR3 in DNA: TGTGCCACCAGTGACAGGGCCCGGAATTCACCCCTCCACTTT.

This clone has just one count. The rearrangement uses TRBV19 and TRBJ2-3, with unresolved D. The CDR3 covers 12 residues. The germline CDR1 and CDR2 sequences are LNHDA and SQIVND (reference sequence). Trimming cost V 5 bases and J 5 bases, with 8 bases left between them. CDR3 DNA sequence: TGTGCCAGTAGTGAATGGAAAGATACGCAGTATTTT. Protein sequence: CASSEWKDTQYF.

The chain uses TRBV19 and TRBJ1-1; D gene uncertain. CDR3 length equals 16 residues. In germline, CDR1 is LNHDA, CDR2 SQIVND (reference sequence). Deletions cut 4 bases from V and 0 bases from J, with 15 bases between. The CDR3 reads CASSTSYRSMNTEAFF. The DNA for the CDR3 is TGTGCCAGTAGTACCTCGTACCGGAGTATGAACACTGAAGCTTTCTTT.

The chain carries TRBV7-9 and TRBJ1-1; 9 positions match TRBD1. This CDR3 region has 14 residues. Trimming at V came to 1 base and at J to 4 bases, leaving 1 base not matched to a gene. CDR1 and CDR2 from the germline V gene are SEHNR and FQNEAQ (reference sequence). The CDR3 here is CASSLVDRGTEAFF. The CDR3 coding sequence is TGTGCCAGCAGCTTAGTGGACAGGGGCACTGAAGCTTTCTTT.

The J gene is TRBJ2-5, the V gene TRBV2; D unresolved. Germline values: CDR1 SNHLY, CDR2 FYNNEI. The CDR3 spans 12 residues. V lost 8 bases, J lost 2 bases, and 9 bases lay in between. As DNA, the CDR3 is TGTGCCAGCTGGTGGGGTCAAGAGACCCAGTACTTC. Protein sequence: CASWWGQETQYF. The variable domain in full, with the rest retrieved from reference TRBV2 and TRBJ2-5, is EPEVTQTPSHQVTQMGQEVILRCVPISNHLYFYWYRQILGQKVEFLVSFYNNEISEKSEIFDDQFSVERPDGSNFTLKIRSTKLEDSAMYFCASWWGQETQYFGPGTRLLVL.